The 21 T cell receptor beta chains below all came from one sample that was sequenced in a study of molecular identifiers for immune sequencing clone quantification. TCRdb reprocessed the PCR reads via MiXCR and lists one record per CDR3 protein. The sample carries 400,000 to 600,000 distinct CDR3 sequences, about 25% recorded once. The specimen was naive CD8+ T cells from blood, with Jurkat cell RNA spiked in. As to subset: FACS-sorted CD8+CD4-CCR7+CD45RA+ naive T cells. These receptors came from a human donor in good health. Some libraries in this study had Jurkat cell RNA spiked in.

This clonotype was detected a few times. The chain employs TRBV27 and TRBJ1-5; no firm D call. V was pared by 0 bases and J by 3 bases, with 6 bases between. Germline CDR1 reads MNHEY; CDR2 reads SMNVEV (reference sequence). This CDR3 spans 14 amino acids. The CDR3 bases are TGTGCCAGCAGTTTATCCTATAACAATCAGCCCCAGCATTTT. It translates to CASSLSYNNQPQHF.

This rearrangement joins TRBV11-2 to TRBJ1-3, with no clear D. Looked up from germline, CDR1 is SGHAT and CDR2 is FQNNGV. V was trimmed by 2 bases and J by 0 bases, leaving 17 bases between them. This CDR3 region has 18 residues. CDR3 coding DNA: TGTGCCAGCAGCTTAATTCCCGGACCCGGGATCTCTGGAAACACCATATATTTT. Protein: CASSLIPGPGISGNTIYF.

The gene calls are TRBV4-3 and TRBJ2-1; 12 bases align to TRBD2. CDR1 and CDR2 (germline): LGHNA, YSLEER. J gave up 6 bases and V 0 bases, and 3 bases lay outside the gene matches. CDR3 length: 16 residues. CDR3 sequence reads: CASSQDRTSGANEQFF. CDR3 coding DNA: TGCGCCAGCAGCCAAGATAGGACTAGCGGGGCCAATGAGCAGTTCTTC.

J is TRBJ1-5 and V is TRBV6-2 or TRBV6-3; D remains unclear. Per the germline V gene, CDR1 is MNHEY and CDR2 is SVGEGT. V dropped 11 bases and J dropped 5 bases, with 13 bases sitting between them. This CDR3 is built from 12 residues. CDR3 sequence (DNA): TGTGCCCTACACCCGTGTGATCAGCCCCAGCATTTT. Protein product: CALHPCDQPQHF.

CDR3 DNA: TGCAGTGCTAGTGGCGACTGGCACTACGAGCAGTACTTC. It yields the protein CSASGDWHYEQYF. J is TRBJ2-7 and V is TRBV20-1; D gene uncertain. V lost 3 bases and J 3 bases, leaving 12 bases between the germline ends. Germline V lookup: CDR1 DFQATT, CDR2 SNEGSKA (reference sequence). The CDR3 consists of 13 residues.

V gene TRBV16 combines with J gene TRBJ1-1; TRBD1 matches 9 bases. In germline, CDR1 is KGHSY, CDR2 FQNENV. The CDR3 is 19 residues long. The V gene end was trimmed by 1 base and the J gene end by 0 bases; junction bases not matched to a gene: 12. The CDR3 is CASSQLGGTGPPLNTEAFF. CDR3 nucleotide sequence: TGTGCCAGCAGCCAATTGGGGGGGACAGGGCCCCCTTTGAACACTGAAGCTTTCTTT.

The V call is TRBV6-6, the J call TRBJ2-3; D unresolved. Looked up from germline, CDR1 is MNHNY and CDR2 is SVGAGI (reference sequence). With 6 bases removed from V and 2 bases from J, the gap between germline ends came to 12 bases. The CDR3 contains 14 residues. DNA of the CDR3: TGTGCCAGCAGCCCCTCCGTAACCACAGATACGCAGTATTTT. It translates to CASSPSVTTDTQYF.

This chain connects TRBV6-6 to TRBJ2-7; D may be TRBD2 (5 bases). CDR1 is MNHNY, CDR2 SVGAGI, per germline (reference sequence). The V end lost 2 bases, the J end lost 4 bases, and 21 bases lay between the germline ends. This CDR3 is 17 amino acids long. CDR3 nucleotide sequence: TGTGCCAGCAGTTACCTCGACGAAAGCGGAGCTCGGTACGAGCAGTACTTC. It translates to CASSYLDESGARYEQYF.

With regard to this clonotype: One end of the junction varies from germline; a read error may be responsible. V gene TRBV20-1 combines with J gene TRBJ1-3; D uncertain. From germline, CDR1 is DFQATT and CDR2 SNEGSKA (reference sequence). The CDR3 is made up of 14 amino acids. Written as DNA, the CDR3 is TGCAATGCTAGATCTATTAAATCTGGAAACACCATATATTTT. This sequence encodes CNARSIKSGNTIYF.

V gene TRBV27 combines with J gene TRBJ2-7; D might be TRBD1 (8 bases). The CDR3 is 16 residues long. V shed 10 bases and J shed 2 bases, with 24 bases lying between them. CDR1 is MNHEY and CDR2 is SMNVEV in the germline V gene (reference sequence). The CDR3 reads CANTVVGGTGPYEQYF. In nucleotides, the CDR3 is TGTGCCAACACCGTAGTCGGGGGGACAGGACCCTACGAGCAGTACTTC.

The chain couples TRBV30 to TRBJ1-4; 7 positions agree with TRBD1. The ends lost 2 bases at V and 4 bases at J; junction bases unmatched: 4. CDR1 and CDR2 (germline): GTSNPN, SVGIG (reference sequence). The CDR3 has 14 amino acids. CDR3 nucleotides: TGTGCCTGGAGTCCCGGGGACAGTAATGAAAAACTGTTTTTT. This codes for CAWSPGDSNEKLFF.

This clonotype was seen many times. The chain is built from TRBV20-1 and TRBJ2-3; D uncertain. The CDR3 covers 14 residues. With 5 bases removed from V and 4 bases from J, the gap between germline ends came to 16 bases. Germline CDR1 and CDR2: DFQATT and SNEGSKA (reference sequence). In DNA form, the CDR3 reads TGCAGTGCTGGCCCGACTCGGCGCCCAGATACGCAGTATTTT. This gives the protein CSAGPTRRPDTQYF.

This clonotype occurred a few times. The CDR3: CAWSNGAAYNEQFF. Written as DNA, the CDR3 is TGTGCCTGGAGTAATGGGGCAGCCTACAATGAGCAGTTCTTC. The chain recombines TRBV30 with TRBJ2-1; D is possibly TRBD1 (5 bases). CDR3 length: 14 residues. Germline V gives CDR1 GTSNPN, CDR2 SVGIG (reference sequence). V lost 2 bases to trimming and J lost 2 bases, with 10 bases between them.

This chain links TRBV9 with TRBJ2-7, with 7 bases fitting TRBD1. V lost 4 bases and J lost 2; bases outside the gene matches: 6. Germline CDR1 is SGDLS and CDR2 is YYNGEE. The CDR3 is 14 amino acids. The CDR3 protein is CASSPGQEAYEQYF. The CDR3 DNA is TGTGCCAGCAGCCCTGGACAGGAGGCCTACGAGCAGTACTTC.

This clonotype was seen many times. The chain couples TRBV5-6 to TRBJ2-7, with D possibly called TRBD1 or TRBD2 (5 bases each). Trimming stripped 4 bases from V and 4 bases from J, with 18 bases between. The CDR3 consists of 15 residues. The germline V gene has CDR1 SGHDT and CDR2 YYEEEE. CDR3 bases: TGTGCCAGCAGCCTGCCGAGGACAAGGGAGTACGAGCAGTACTTC. Residues: CASSLPRTREYEQYF.

The genes are TRBV7-9 and TRBJ2-1; D is possibly TRBD1 or TRBD2 (5 bases each). V was trimmed by 5 bases and J by 3 bases, leaving 14 bases between them. Germline CDR1 reads SEHNR; CDR2 reads FQNEAQ (reference sequence). The CDR3 is made up of 15 amino acids. The CDR3 here is CASSTPGTNYNEQFF. CDR3 in DNA: TGTGCCAGCAGCACCCCCGGGACCAACTACAATGAGCAGTTCTTC.

This clonotype was observed a single time. It may be a read error: a sequence one base away is much more abundant. The rearrangement joins TRBV4-3 to TRBJ1-3; D is unresolved. V lost 0 bases and J lost 1, with 7 bases in between. This CDR3 is 15 amino acids long. From germline, CDR1 is LGHNA and CDR2 YSLEER. CDR3 sequence (DNA): TGCGCCAGCAGCCAAGATGCAGTGTCTGGAAACACCATATATTTT. It encodes CASSQDAVSGNTIYF.

This sequence joins TRBV6-5 and TRBJ1-5, with TRBD1 as a possible D gene (5 bases). The ends were cut back, 6 bases at V and 6 bases at J, with 12 bases in the middle. This CDR3 spans 13 amino acids. Germline V gene lookup returns CDR1 MNHEY and CDR2 SVGAGI. CDR3: CASSDSIVQPQHF. The CDR3 bases are TGTGCCAGCAGCGACAGTATTGTTCAGCCCCAGCATTTT.

About this clonotype itself: A read error may explain this, as a much larger clone is one base away. V gene TRBV7-8 combines with J gene TRBJ1-4, with 7 nucleotides matching TRBD1. This CDR3 region has 13 residues. Per germline, CDR1 SGHVS and CDR2 FQNEAQ. V shed 5 bases, J shed 11 bases, and the junction held 8 bases outside the gene matches. The CDR3 sequence: CASSHGQVGKLFF. The CDR3 bases are TGTGCCAGCAGCCACGGACAGGTGGGCAAACTGTTTTTT.

Comments on this clonotype: A read error is possible here, since a much larger clone lies one base away. This chain uses TRBV20-1 with TRBJ2-3; 9 nucleotides match TRBD2. The germline V gene encodes CDR1 DFQATT and CDR2 SNEGSKA (reference sequence). This CDR3 comprises 16 residues. J lost 6 bases, V lost 0 bases, and 10 bases had no gene match. In nucleotides, the CDR3 is TGCAGTGCTAGAGATAGCCTTGGGACTAGCTGGGATACGCAGTATTTT. Its protein product is CSARDSLGTSWDTQYF.

This clonotype was seen repeatedly, ten times or more. The chain joins TRBV29-1 to TRBJ2-1; 11 bases map to TRBD2. This CDR3 has 14 amino acids. Germline V CDR1 and CDR2: SQVTM, ANQGSEA. V shed 7 bases, J shed 6 bases, and the junction held 8 bases outside the gene matches. CDR3 residues: CSASGRRFGNEQFF. In DNA form, the CDR3 reads TGCAGCGCTAGCGGGAGGCGATTTGGCAATGAGCAGTTCTTC.